This TCR beta chain was recovered during a study of OX40 agonist ivuxolimab in advanced cancers. Trimming took off 7 bases at V and 4 bases at J, with 16 bases between the two ends. Germline assignment: CDR1 KGHSH and CDR2 LQKENI. The CDR3 length is 14 residues. The repertoire was sequenced with immunoSEQ multiplex PCR; TCRdb's copy has only in-frame clones and lacks some. This sample carries approximately 52,000 clones, 85% of them seen once, and the ten largest clones take roughly a tenth. This TCR came from an adult with an advanced solid tumor such as melanoma, head and neck, liver or kidney cancer. The input for sequencing was CD4+ or CD8+ T cells sorted from blood, taken in a trial of the OX40 agonist ivuxolimab. V is TRBV18 and J is TRBJ1-1, with a weak D call TRBD1 (5 bases). The CDR3: CASLRDSSITEAFF. In nucleotides, the CDR3 is TGTGCCAGCTTGAGAGACAGCTCGATCACTGAAGCTTTCTTT.